This TCR beta chain was identified in a study of CD8 T cells in Susac syndrome. Notes on the study in general: More than 15 Susac-specific public clones were found in total CD8+ repertoires and 5 or 6 in CD8+ TEMRA repertoires.

The trim removed 6 bases at V and 4 bases at J, leaving 11 bases unmatched. CDR3 length: 14 residues. The germline V gene encodes CDR1 SQVTM and CDR2 ANQGSEA. An amount of RNA that ranged from 0.5 to 1 ug was reverse transcribed with random hexamers. Via MiXCR, TCRdb re-called the immunoSEQ multiplex PCR reads, giving one row per CDR3 protein. Among around 90,000 distinct CDR3 sequences listed, 95% to 97% were seen once. High-throughput TCR beta sequencing covered peripheral CD8+ and CD4+ T cells. As to this clonotype: Its antigen is unknown.

This clonotype was obtained from a human donor with Susac syndrome. The sequenced sample was CD8+ T cells from PBMCs. J is TRBJ1-2 and V is TRBV29-1, with TRBD1 identical over 7 bases. CDR3 DNA sequence: TGCAGCGTCGCCCCGACAGGGTCAAGCTATGGCTACACCTTC. Translating gives CSVAPTGSSYGYTF. The whole variable domain, remainder taken from reference TRBV29-1 and TRBJ1-2, is SAVISQKPSRDICQRGTSLTIQCQVDSQVTMMFWYRQQPGQSLTLIATANQGSEATYESGFVIDKFPISRPNLTFSTLTVSNMSPEDSSIYLCSVAPTGSSYGYTFGSGTRLTVV.